This T cell receptor beta chain was found in a study of CD8+ T cells in alopecia areata. Extracted from the samples, RNA was reverse transcribed into cDNA to serve as the sequencing template. Measured with immunoSEQ multiplex PCR; TCRdb has only the in-frame clones, and not every one. The top ten clones hold under 7% of a sample with approximately 200,000 clones, 58% of them seen once. Regarding the study as a whole: Alopecia totalis/universalis scalp especially showed more expanded CD8+ clones than normal scalp.

Regarding treatment: oral pan-JAK inhibitor, 5-10 mg twice daily. Patients with alopecia areata provided lesional scalp punch biopsies as well as peripheral blood. As regards this clone: The antigen remains undetermined.

The germline gives CDR1 SEHNR, CDR2 FQNEAQ (reference sequence). The CDR3 totals 16 residues. V lost 3 bases and J lost 15; bases outside the gene matches: 15. The TCR comes from a human donor with alopecia areata. The source was CD4+ T cells sorted from blood, collected at week 24, from a patient treated with tofacitinib. This chain joins TRBV7-9 and TRBJ2-1; 12 nucleotides agree with TRBD2. In DNA, the CDR3 is TGTGCCAGCAGCTTGCTGGGACTAGCGGGCTTTTCCTATGGGTTCTTC. Amino acids: CASSLLGLAGFSYGFF.